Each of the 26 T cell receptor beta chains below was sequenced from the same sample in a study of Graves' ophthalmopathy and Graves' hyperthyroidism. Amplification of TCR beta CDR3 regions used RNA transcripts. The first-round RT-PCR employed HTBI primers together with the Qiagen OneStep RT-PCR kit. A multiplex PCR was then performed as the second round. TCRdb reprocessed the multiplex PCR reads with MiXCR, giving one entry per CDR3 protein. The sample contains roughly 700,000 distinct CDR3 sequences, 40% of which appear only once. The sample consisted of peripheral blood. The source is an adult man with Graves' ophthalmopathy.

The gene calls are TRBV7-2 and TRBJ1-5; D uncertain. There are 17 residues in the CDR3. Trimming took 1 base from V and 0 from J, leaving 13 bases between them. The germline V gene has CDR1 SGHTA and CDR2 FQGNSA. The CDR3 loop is CASSLGSGRHSNQPQHF. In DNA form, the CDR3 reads TGTGCCAGCAGCTTAGGGTCGGGGAGACATAGCAATCAGCCCCAGCATTTT.

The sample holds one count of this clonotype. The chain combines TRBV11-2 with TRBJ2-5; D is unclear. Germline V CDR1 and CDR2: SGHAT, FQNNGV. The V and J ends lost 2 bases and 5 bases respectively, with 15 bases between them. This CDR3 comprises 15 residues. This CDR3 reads CASSLFRGSEETQYF. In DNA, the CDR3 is TGTGCCAGCAGCTTATTTCGTGGGTCCGAGGAGACCCAGTACTTC.

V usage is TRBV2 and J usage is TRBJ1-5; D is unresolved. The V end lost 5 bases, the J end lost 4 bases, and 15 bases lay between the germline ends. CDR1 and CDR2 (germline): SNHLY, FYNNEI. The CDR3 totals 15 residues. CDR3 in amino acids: CASSQYSSANQPQHF. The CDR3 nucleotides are TGTGCCAGCAGTCAATACTCCAGCGCTAATCAGCCCCAGCATTTT.

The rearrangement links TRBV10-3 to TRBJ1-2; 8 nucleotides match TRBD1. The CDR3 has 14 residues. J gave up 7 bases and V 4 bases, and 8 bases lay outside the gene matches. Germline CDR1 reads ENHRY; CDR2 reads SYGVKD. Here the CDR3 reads CAISALTGAPGYTF. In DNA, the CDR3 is TGTGCCATCAGTGCACTGACAGGGGCTCCTGGCTACACCTTC.

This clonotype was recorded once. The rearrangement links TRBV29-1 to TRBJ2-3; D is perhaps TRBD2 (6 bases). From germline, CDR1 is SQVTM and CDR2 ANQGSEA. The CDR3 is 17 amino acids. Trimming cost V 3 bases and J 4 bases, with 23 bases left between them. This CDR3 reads CSVDMEGGRGGPDTQYF. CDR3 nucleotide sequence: TGCAGCGTTGACATGGAGGGTGGAAGGGGCGGTCCAGATACGCAGTATTTT.

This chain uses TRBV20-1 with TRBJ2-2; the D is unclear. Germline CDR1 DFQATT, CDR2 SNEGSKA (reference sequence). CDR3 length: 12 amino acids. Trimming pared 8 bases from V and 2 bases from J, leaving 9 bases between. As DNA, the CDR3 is TGCAGTACGGCAAGAAACACCGGGGAGCTGTTTTTT. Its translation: CSTARNTGELFF.

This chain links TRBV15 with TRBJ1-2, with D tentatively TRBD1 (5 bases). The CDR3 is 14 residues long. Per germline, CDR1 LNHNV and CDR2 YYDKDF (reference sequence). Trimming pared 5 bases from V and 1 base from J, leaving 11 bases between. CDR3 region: CATSGGRVNYGYTF. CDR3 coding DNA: TGTGCCACCAGCGGGGGACGCGTTAACTATGGCTACACCTTC.

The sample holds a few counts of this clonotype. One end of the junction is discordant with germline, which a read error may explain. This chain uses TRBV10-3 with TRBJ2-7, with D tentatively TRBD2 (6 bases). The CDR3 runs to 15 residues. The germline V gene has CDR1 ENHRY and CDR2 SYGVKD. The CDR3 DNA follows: TGTGCCAGCAGTTACTTTCGGGAGAGCTCCTACGAGCAGTACTTC. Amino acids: CASSYFRESSYEQYF.

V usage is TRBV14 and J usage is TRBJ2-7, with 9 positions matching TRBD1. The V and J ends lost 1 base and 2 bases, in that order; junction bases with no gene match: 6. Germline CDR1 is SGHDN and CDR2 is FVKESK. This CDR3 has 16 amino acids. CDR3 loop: CASSQVLGQGTYEQYF. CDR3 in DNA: TGTGCCAGCAGCCAAGTTTTGGGACAGGGAACCTACGAGCAGTACTTC.

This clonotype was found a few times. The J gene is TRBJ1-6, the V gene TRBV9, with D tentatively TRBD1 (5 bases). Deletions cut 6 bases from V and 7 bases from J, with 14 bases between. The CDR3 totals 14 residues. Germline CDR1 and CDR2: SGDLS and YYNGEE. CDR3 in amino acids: CASTRGIENSPLHF. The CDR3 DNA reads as TGTGCCAGCACCCGGGGGATAGAAAATTCACCCCTCCACTTT.

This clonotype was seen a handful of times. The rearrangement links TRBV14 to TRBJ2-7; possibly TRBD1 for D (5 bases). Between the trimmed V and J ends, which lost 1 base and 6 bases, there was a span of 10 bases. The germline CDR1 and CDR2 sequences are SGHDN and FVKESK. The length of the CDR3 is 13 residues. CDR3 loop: CASSQARGSEQYF. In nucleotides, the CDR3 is TGTGCCAGCAGCCAAGCTAGGGGCAGCGAGCAGTACTTC.

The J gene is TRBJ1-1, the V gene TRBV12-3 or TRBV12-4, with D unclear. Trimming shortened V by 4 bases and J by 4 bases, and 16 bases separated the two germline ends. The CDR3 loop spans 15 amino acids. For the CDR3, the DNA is TGTGCCAGCAGTTGGGGTCAAAATGAGATCACTGAAGCTTTCTTT. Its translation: CASSWGQNEITEAFF.

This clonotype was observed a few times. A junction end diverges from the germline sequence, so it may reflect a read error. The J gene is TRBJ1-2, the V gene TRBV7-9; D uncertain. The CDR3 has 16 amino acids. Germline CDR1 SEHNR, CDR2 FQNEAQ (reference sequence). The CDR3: CASSQVPPSGKYGYTF. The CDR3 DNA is TGCGCCAGCAGCCAAGTGCCCCCATCGGGGAAGTATGGCTACACCTTC.

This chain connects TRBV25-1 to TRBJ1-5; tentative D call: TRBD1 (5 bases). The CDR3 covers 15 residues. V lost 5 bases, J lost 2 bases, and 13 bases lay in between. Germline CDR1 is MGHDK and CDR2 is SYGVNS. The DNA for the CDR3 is TGTGCCAGCAGTTTGTGGGGGGTTGGCAATCAGCCCCAGCATTTT. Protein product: CASSLWGVGNQPQHF.

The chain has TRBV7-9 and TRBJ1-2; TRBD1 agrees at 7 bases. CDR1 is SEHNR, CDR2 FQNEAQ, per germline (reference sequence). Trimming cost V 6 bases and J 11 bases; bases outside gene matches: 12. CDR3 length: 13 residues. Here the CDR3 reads CASSLQGPATYTF. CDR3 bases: TGTGCCAGCAGTCTACAGGGGCCAGCCACGTACACCTTC.

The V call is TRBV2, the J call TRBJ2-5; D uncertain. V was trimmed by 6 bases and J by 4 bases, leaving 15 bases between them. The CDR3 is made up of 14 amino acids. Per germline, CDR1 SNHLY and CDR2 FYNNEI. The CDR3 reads CASSVAGHRETQYF. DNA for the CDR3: TGTGCCAGCAGCGTGGCAGGCCACCGAGAGACCCAGTACTTC.

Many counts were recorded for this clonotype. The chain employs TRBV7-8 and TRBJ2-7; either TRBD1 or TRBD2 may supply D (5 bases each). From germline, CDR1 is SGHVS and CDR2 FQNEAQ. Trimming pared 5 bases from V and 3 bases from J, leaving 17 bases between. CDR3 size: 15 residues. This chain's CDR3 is CASSRIRDGNYEQYF. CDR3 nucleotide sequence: TGTGCCAGCAGCCGCATACGGGACGGAAACTACGAGCAGTACTTC.

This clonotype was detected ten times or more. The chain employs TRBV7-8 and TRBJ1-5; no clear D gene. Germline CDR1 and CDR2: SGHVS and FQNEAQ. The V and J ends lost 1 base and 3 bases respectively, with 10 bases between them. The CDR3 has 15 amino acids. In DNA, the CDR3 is TGTGCCAGCAGCTTAGTATCGCAGTCCAATCAGCCCCAGCATTTT. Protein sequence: CASSLVSQSNQPQHF.

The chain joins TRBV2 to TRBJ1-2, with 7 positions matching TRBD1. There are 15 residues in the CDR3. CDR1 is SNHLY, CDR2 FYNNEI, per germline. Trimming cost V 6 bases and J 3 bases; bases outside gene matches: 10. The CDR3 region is CASSAGDSGDYGYTF. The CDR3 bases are TGTGCCAGCAGCGCTGGGGACAGTGGGGACTATGGCTACACCTTC. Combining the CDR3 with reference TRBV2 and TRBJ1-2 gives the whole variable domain EPEVTQTPSHQVTQMGQEVILRCVPISNHLYFYWYRQILGQKVEFLVSFYNNEISEKSEIFDDQFSVERPDGSNFTLKIRSTKLEDSAMYFCASSAGDSGDYGYTFGSGTRLTVV.

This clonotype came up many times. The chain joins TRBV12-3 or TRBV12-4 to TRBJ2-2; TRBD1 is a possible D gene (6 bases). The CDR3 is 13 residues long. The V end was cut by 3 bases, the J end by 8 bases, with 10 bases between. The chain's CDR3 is CASSFTGTGELFF. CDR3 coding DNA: TGTGCCAGCAGTTTTACCGGGACAGGGGAGCTGTTTTTT.

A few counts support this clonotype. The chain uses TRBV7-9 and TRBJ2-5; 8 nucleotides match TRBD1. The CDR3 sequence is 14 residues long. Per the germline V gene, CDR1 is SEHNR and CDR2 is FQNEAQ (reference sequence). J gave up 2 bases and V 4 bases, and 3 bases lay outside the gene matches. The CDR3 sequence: CASSWGQAQETQYF. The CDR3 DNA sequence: TGTGCCAGCAGCTGGGGACAGGCGCAAGAGACCCAGTACTTC.

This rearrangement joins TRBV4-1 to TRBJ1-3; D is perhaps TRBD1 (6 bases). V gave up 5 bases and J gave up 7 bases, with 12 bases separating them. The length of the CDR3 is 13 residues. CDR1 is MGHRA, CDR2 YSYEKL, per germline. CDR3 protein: CASSFFQGNTIYF. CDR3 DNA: TGCGCCAGCAGCTTCTTCCAGGGGAACACCATATATTTT.

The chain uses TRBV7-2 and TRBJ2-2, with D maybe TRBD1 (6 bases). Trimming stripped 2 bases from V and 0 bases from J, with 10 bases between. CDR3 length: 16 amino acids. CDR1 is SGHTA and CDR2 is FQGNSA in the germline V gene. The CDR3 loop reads CASSLYGTPNTGELFF. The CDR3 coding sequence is TGTGCCAGCAGCTTATATGGGACACCGAACACCGGGGAGCTGTTTTTT.

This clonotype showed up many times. This CDR3 reads CASSMFPTEETQYF. In DNA form, the CDR3 reads TGTGCCAGCAGTATGTTCCCTACCGAGGAGACCCAGTACTTC. The V gene is TRBV25-1, the J gene TRBJ2-5; D gene uncertain. V lost 5 bases and J 5 bases, leaving 15 bases between the germline ends. The germline gives CDR1 MGHDK, CDR2 SYGVNS. The CDR3 sequence is 14 residues long.

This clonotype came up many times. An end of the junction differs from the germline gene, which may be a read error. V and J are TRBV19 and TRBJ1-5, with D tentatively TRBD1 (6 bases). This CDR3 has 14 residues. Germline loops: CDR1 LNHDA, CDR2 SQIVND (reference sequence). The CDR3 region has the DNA TGTGCCAGCAGTAAGGGACAAGGCAATCAGCCCCAGCATTTT. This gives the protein CASSKGQGNQPQHF.

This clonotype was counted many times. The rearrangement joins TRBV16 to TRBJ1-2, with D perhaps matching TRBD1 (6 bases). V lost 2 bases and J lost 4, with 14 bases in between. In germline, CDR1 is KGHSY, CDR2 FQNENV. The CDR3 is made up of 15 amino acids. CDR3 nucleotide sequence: TGTGCCAGCAGCCAAGGAGGGACAACGGGCTATGGCTACACCTTC. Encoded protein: CASSQGGTTGYGYTF. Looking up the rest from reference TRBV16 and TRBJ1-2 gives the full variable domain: GEEVAQTPKHLVRGEGQKAKLYCAPIKGHSYVFWYQQVLKNEFKFLISFQNENVFDETGMPKERFSAKCLPNSPCSLEIQATKLEDSAVYFCASSQGGTTGYGYTFGSGTRLTVV.